Sequencing of this TCR beta chain was carried out in a study of identical twins. Findings and limits, study-wide: Low generation probability was overrepresented in out-of-frame alpha sequences shared by twins. Models, which agreed with sharing between unrelated individuals, nonetheless underestimated the out-of-frame TCR alpha sharing seen in monozygotic twins. The same donors were not followed; conclusions instead depended on cross-sectional statistical analysis.

The table lists this clonotype with a few counts. The target antigen is unknown. TCRdb used MiXCR to reprocess the 5' RACE reads, holding one entry per CDR3 protein. The sample records hundreds of thousands of distinct CDR3 sequences, around 6% being singletons. The CDR3 has 15 residues. Germline values: CDR1 SNHLY, CDR2 FYNNEI. V gave up 1 base and J gave up 6 bases; unmatched junction bases: 4. The TCR comes from a man aged 18 to 30 in good health. The chain is built from TRBV2 and TRBJ2-1, with 9 bases matching TRBD2. Sequenced input: naive T cells sorted from blood. The CDR3 reads CASSEGAGGVNEQFF. DNA for the CDR3: TGTGCCAGCAGTGAAGGGGCGGGAGGGGTCAATGAGCAGTTCTTC.